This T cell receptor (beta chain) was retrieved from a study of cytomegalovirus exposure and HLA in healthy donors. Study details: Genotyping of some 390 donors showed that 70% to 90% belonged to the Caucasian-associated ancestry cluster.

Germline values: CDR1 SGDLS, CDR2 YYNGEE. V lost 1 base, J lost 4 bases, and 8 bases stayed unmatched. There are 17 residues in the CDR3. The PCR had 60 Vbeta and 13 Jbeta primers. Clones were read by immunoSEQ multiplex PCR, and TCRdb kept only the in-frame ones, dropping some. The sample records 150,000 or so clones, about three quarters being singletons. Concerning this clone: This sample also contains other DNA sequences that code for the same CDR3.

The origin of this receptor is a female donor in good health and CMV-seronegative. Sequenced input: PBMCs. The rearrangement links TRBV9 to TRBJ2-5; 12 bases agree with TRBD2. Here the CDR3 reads CASSVRGLAGGVETQYF. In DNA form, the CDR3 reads TGTGCCAGCAGCGTAAGGGGACTAGCGGGCGGGGTAGAGACCCAGTACTTC.